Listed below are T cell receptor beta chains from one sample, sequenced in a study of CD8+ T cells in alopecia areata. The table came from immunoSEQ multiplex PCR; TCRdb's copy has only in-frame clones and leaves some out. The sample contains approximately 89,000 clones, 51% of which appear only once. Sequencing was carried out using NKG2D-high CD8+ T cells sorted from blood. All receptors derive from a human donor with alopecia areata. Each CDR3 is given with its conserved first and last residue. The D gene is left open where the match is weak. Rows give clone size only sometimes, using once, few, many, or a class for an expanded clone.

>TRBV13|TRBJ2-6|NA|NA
TGTGCCAGCACCTGGGGGAGCTCTGGGGCCAACGTCCTGACTTTC
CASTWGSSGANVLTF
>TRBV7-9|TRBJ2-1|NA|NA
TGTGCCAGCAGCCTCGAGGGGCAGTTCTTC
CASSLEGQFF
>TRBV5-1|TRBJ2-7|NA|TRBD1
TGCGCCAGCACCTTCGCAGGGGGCTCCTACGAGCAGTACTTC
CASTFAGGSYEQYF
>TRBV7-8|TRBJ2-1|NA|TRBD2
TGTGCCAGCAGCTTAGTGGGGTTGGTTGGGCGGGGGAGATACAATGAGCAGTTCTTC
CASSLVGLVGRGRYNEQFF
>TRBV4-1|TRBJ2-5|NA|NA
TGCGCCAGCAGCCCCCGGGAAGGTTTGTTGGAGACCCAGTACTTC
CASSPREGLLETQYF
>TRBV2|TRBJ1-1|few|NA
TGTGCCAGCAGTGGTACAGGGATGGGGAACACTGAAGCTTTCTTT
CASSGTGMGNTEAFF
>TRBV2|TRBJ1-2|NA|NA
TGTGCCAGCAGTGATGCTCTGGGCGCGCCCTATGGCTACACCTTC
CASSDALGAPYGYTF
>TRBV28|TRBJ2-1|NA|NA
TGTGCCAGCAGTTTAGTACAGAACAATGAGCAGTTCTTC
CASSLVQNNEQFF
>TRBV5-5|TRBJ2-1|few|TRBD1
TGTGCCAGCAGCTCGACAGGGTTTGAGCAGTTCTTC
CASSSTGFEQFF
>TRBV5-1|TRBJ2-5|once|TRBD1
TGCGCCAGCAGCTCGGGACAGGGAGAGACCCAGTACTTC
CASSSGQGETQYF
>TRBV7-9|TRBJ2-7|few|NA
TGTGCCAGCGGATCAGGGAAGAACGAGCAGTACTTC
CASGSGKNEQYF
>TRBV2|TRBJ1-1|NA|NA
TGTGCCAGCAGTTGGACGGACCCGAAGGAAGCTTTCTTT
CASSWTDPKEAFF
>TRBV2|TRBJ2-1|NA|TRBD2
TGTGCCAGCAAGGGCGGGGGGGCTCGACTCGATGAGCAGTTCTTC
CASKGGGARLDEQFF
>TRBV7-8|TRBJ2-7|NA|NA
TGTGCCAGCAGCTTAGGATCATCTACGTACGAGCAGTACTTC
CASSLGSSTYEQYF
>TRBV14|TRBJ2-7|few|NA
TGTGCCAGCAGCCCCGGGGACGGGCAGTACTTC
CASSPGDGQYF
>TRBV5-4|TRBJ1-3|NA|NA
TGTGCCAGCAGCTTGAGAGGGTCAGGAAACACCATATATTTT
CASSLRGSGNTIYF
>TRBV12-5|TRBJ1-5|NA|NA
TGTGCTAGTGGTTTGTGGGGGGATCAGCCCCAGCATTTT
CASGLWGDQPQHF
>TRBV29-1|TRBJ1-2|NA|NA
TGCAGCGTTCCACAGGGTTCCTATGGCTACACCTTC
CSVPQGSYGYTF
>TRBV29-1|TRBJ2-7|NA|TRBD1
TGCAGCGTCCGGACAGGGGAGTCCTACGAGCAGTACTTC
CSVRTGESYEQYF
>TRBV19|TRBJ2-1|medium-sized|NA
TGTGCCAGTAGTATTACGAAGGGATTAGGGAGTGAGCAGTTCTTC
CASSITKGLGSEQFF
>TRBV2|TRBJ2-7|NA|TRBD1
TGTGCCAGCAGTCCAGGGGGCCCCTCCTACGAGCAGTACTTC
CASSPGGPSYEQYF
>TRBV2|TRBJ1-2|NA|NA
TGTGCCAGCAGTGAATTAGAGGGGCAGGATGGCTACACCTTC
CASSELEGQDGYTF
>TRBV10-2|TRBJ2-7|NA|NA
TGCGCCAGCAGTCTAACAGGGAACGGGTACGAGCAGTACTTC
CASSLTGNGYEQYF
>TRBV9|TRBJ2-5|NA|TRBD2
TGTGCCAGCAGCGCCGGCGGCGGGGGAGAAGAGACCCAGTACTTC
CASSAGGGGEETQYF
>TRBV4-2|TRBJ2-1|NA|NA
TGTGCCAGCAGCCAAGACAGCGGGGAGCAGTTCTTC
CASSQDSGEQFF
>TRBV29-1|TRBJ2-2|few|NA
TGCAGCGTTGATGGGCAGGTGGGGACCGGGGAGCTGTTTTTT
CSVDGQVGTGELFF
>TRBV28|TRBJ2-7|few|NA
TGTGCCAGCAGTTTACAAGGGCAGTCCTACGAGCAGTACTTC
CASSLQGQSYEQYF
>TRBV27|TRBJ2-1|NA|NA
TGTGCCAGCAGTTTGGACAGCTACAATGAGCAGTTCTTC
CASSLDSYNEQFF
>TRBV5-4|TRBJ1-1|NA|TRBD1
TGTGCCAGCAGCCTCGGGACAGCCCTGGAGGCTTTCTTT
CASSLGTALEAFF
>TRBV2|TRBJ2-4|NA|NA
TGTGCCAGCAGTACAACTTTGGCCAAAAACATTCAGTACTTC
CASSTTLAKNIQYF
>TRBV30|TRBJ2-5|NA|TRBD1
TGTGCCTGGAGTGTGGGACAGGGGATGGGGGAGACCCAGTACTTC
CAWSVGQGMGETQYF
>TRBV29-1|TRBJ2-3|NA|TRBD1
TGCAGCGTTTCCGGGACAGACTTCTCAGATACGCAGTATTTT
CSVSGTDFSDTQYF
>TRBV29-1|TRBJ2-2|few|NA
TGCAGCGTTGTAAACACCGGGGAGCTGTTTTTT
CSVVNTGELFF
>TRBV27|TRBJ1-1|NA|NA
TGTGCCAGCAGTTTTCAGGGACTTCGCGCTGAAGCTTTCTTT
CASSFQGLRAEAFF
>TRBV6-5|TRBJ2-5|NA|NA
TGTGCCAGCAACGACCCCTTGGCAGAGACCCAGTACTTC
CASNDPLAETQYF
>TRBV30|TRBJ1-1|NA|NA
TGTGCCTGGAGTTACTGGGAACATACTGAAGCTTTCTTT
CAWSYWEHTEAFF
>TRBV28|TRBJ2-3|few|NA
TGTGCCACAGGGCTGGGGGATACGCAGTATTTT
CATGLGDTQYF
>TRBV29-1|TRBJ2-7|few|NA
TGCAGCGTTGAGTACCGGGAGAACTACGAGCAGTACTTC
CSVEYRENYEQYF
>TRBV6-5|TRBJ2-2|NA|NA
TGTGCCAGCAGTCCCTACCAAGGGAACACCGGGGAGCTGTTTTTT
CASSPYQGNTGELFF
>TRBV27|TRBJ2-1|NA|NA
TGTGCCAGCAGTGGGATAGCGGACGAGCAGTTCTTC
CASSGIADEQFF
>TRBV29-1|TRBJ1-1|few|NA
TGCAGCGTTGCAGTGAACACTGAAGCTTTCTTT
CSVAVNTEAFF
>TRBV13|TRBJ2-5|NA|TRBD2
TGTGCCAGCAGCGTCGGGACTAGCGGGACGGAGACCCAGTACTTC
CASSVGTSGTETQYF
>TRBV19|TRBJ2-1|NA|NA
TGTGCCAGTAGTACAGGGTCAAGGGACAATGAGCAGTTCTTC
CASSTGSRDNEQFF
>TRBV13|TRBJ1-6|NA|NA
TGTGCCAGCAGCTTAGAGAGTTCACCCCTCCACTTT
CASSLESSPLHF
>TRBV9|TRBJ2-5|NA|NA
TGTGCCAGCAGCGGGGACGCACGCGAGACCCAGTACTTC
CASSGDARETQYF
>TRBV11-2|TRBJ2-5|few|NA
TGTGCCAGCAGCTTAGGTTCAGGTTGGGAGACCCAGTACTTC
CASSLGSGWETQYF
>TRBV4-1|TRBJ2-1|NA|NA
TGCGCCAGCAGCCATCTTAGGGAAAGGGAGCAGTTCTTC
CASSHLREREQFF
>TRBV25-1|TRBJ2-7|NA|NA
TGTGCCAGCAGTGAGGCAGGGACTTGGGAGCAGTACTTC
CASSEAGTWEQYF
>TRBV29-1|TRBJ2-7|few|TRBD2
TGCAGCGGCTCCGGGGGGGACTACGAGCAGTACTTC
CSGSGGDYEQYF
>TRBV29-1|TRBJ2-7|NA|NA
TGCAGCGTTGAAGACGCGACGGTGGCCTACGAGCAGTACTTC
CSVEDATVAYEQYF
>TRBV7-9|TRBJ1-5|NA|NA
TGTGCCAGCAGCTTAGAGGGCGGTTATAGCAATCAGCCCCAGCATTTT
CASSLEGGYSNQPQHF
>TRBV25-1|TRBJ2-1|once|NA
TGTGCCAGCAGTGAGGGTGAGCAGTTCTTC
CASSEGEQFF
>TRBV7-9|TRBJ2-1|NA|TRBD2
TGTGCCAGCAGCCCGCGGGGGGTGATTGAGCAGTTCTTC
CASSPRGVIEQFF